Sequencing of this T cell receptor beta chain was carried out in a study of cytomegalovirus exposure and HLA in healthy donors. Separate from the approximately 700-subject first cohort was the approximately 110-subject validation cohort, to which the donors belonged. Notes on the study in general: High sensitivity and specificity were reportedly achieved when the classifier diagnosed cytomegalovirus status. A subsequent analysis found that TCR clusters from the first cohort also tended to co-occur in the 120 or so validation repertoires, with about 93% of cluster scores above 0. Researchers catalogued 164 TCR beta chains as cytomegalovirus-associated.

TCRdb's copy holds only in-frame clones and misses some; the assay was immunoSEQ multiplex PCR. Altogether about 270,000 clones are present, roughly 85% being singletons, with the ten largest covering roughly 0.99%. This CDR3 region has 13 residues. The V gene's germline CDR1 is SGHDT and CDR2 YYEEEE. The J segment lost 4 bases and the V segment lost 2 bases, leaving 1 base of the junction unmatched. Regarding this clone: Its cognate antigen is unknown.

The sequence derives from a woman younger than 30 in good health and CMV-seronegative. The V call is TRBV5-6, the J call TRBJ2-7; 9 bases align to TRBD1. The sample consisted of PBMCs. In DNA form, the CDR3 reads TGTGCCAGCAGCTTCGGGACAGGGTACGAGCAGTACTTC. Translated, it gives CASSFGTGYEQYF.